The 27 T cell receptor beta chains reported below all come from one sample, sequenced in a study of shared clonotypes between healthy human individuals (dated by TCRdb to 2020 to 2021). Library preparation employed the immunoSEQ multiplex PCR assay. Sourced from immuneACCESS, this table was stored by TCRdb with only in-frame sequences that have V and J called. A share of the clones is absent; for the studies checked, an unresolved V gene accounts for under half, and the remainder has no known explanation. The sample has 1.5 million to 2.5 million clones on record, over 85% of them singletons. The ten largest clones take up 1% to 1.5% of the sample. For the CD8 naive samples, CD45RO-negative cells were positively selected for CCR7, yielding a CD45RA+CCR7+ population from which TemRA cells were excluded. The specimen sequenced was naive CD8+ T cells sorted from blood. The cell subset or site label corresponds to: CD45RA+CCR7+. All receptors derive from a man younger than 35 in good health.

V usage is TRBV2 and J usage is TRBJ2-3, with 15 bases identical to TRBD2. This CDR3 is 17 amino acids long. V dropped 9 bases and J dropped 5; count of bases not matched to a gene: 12. CDR1 and CDR2 from the germline V gene are SNHLY and FYNNEI. The CDR3 sequence is CASPSRTSGRDGDTQYF. The CDR3 DNA reads as TGTGCCAGTCCCTCAAGGACTAGCGGGAGGGACGGAGATACGCAGTATTTT.

The rearrangement joins TRBV12-5 to TRBJ2-7; the D is unclear. Germline CDR1 reads LGHNT; CDR2 reads FRNRAP. This CDR3 has 17 residues. V was trimmed by 2 bases and J by 1 base, leaving 18 bases between them. This CDR3 reads CASGLPLGLPSSYEQYF. CDR3 coding DNA: TGTGCTAGTGGTTTGCCCCTCGGCCTCCCTTCTTCCTACGAGCAGTACTTC.

This chain uses TRBV6-5 with TRBJ2-7; 7 nucleotides match TRBD1. The V gene's germline CDR1 is MNHEY and CDR2 SVGAGI. This CDR3 spans 16 amino acids. Trimming took 0 bases from V and 2 from J; bases not matched to a gene: 7. The CDR3 sequence: CASSYSGDSNAYEQYF. CDR3 nucleotide sequence: TGTGCCAGCAGTTACTCAGGGGACAGCAATGCCTACGAGCAGTACTTC.

This chain joins TRBV5-1 and TRBJ1-4; D uncertain. Germline loops: CDR1 SGHRS, CDR2 YFSETQ. V was cut by 6 bases and J by 0 bases, with 18 bases left in between. This CDR3 region has 17 residues. The CDR3 sequence: CASTETSTTATNEKLFF. In DNA, the CDR3 is TGCGCCAGCACCGAAACCTCAACGACGGCAACTAATGAAAAACTGTTTTTT.

The chain links TRBV4-1 to TRBJ2-7, with 7 bases identical to TRBD2. CDR3 length: 15 amino acids. J gave up 6 bases and V 3 bases, and 11 bases lay outside the gene matches. CDR1 is MGHRA and CDR2 is YSYEKL in the germline V gene. CDR3 protein: CASSHSREGSGEQYF. Written as DNA, the CDR3 is TGCGCCAGCAGCCATTCGAGGGAGGGCTCTGGCGAGCAGTACTTC.

The genes are TRBV11-2 and TRBJ2-7; either TRBD1 or TRBD2 may fit D (5 bases each). Trimming left V 5 bases short and J 7 bases short, with 24 bases between. Germline-derived CDR1 and CDR2 are SGHAT and FQNNGV. This CDR3 has 16 amino acids. CDR3 loop: CASSAHPPGTADEQYF. For the CDR3, the DNA is TGTGCCAGCAGCGCACACCCGCCCGGGACGGCTGATGAGCAGTACTTC.

The chain recombines TRBV13 with TRBJ1-1, with D possibly being TRBD1 (6 bases). Germline lookup yields CDR1 PRHDT and CDR2 FYEKMQ (reference sequence). The ends were cut back, 5 bases at V and 1 base at J, with 14 bases in the middle. The CDR3 length is 15 residues. In nucleotides, the CDR3 is TGTGCCAGCAGCACCCGGGACAAATCGAACACTGAAGCTTTCTTT. It is translated as CASSTRDKSNTEAFF. Supplemented by reference TRBV13 and TRBJ1-1, the full variable domain reads AAGVIQSPRHLIKEKRETATLKCYPIPRHDTVYWYQQGPGQDPQFLISFYEKMQSDKGSIPDRFSAQQFSDYHSELNMSSLELGDSALYFCASSTRDKSNTEAFFGQGTRLTVV.

The chain has TRBV2 and TRBJ2-5; the D is unclear. Germline V gene lookup returns CDR1 SNHLY and CDR2 FYNNEI. This CDR3 contains 13 residues. V lost 2 bases to trimming and J lost 4 bases, with 8 bases between them. The CDR3 here is CASSETSLETQYF. The CDR3, as DNA: TGTGCCAGCAGTGAAACGTCTTTAGAGACCCAGTACTTC.

V gene TRBV28 combines with J gene TRBJ2-1; D call uncertain. Trimming removed 6 bases at V and 3 bases at J, with 6 bases between. From germline, CDR1 is MDHEN and CDR2 SYDVKM. This CDR3 has 12 amino acids. In DNA, the CDR3 is TGTGCCAGCAGGACGGACTACAATGAGCAGTTCTTC. This codes for CASRTDYNEQFF.

This chain uses TRBV7-9 with TRBJ2-5; a possible D gene is TRBD1 (5 bases). The CDR3 spans 13 residues. In germline, CDR1 is SEHNR, CDR2 FQNEAQ (reference sequence). V shed 6 bases and J shed 5 bases, with 13 bases lying between them. The CDR3, as DNA: TGTGCCAGCAGTGAGGTGGCAGGGGAGACCCAGTACTTC. Protein: CASSEVAGETQYF.

This sequence joins TRBV15 and TRBJ2-1, with 8 bases that match TRBD1. This CDR3 is built from 16 residues. Losses at the gene ends were 5 bases for V and 5 bases for J; bases not matched to a gene: 11. Per germline, CDR1 LNHNV and CDR2 YYDKDF (reference sequence). In nucleotides, the CDR3 is TGTGCCACCAGCTGGGGGTCGGGACAGGATGACAATGAGCAGTTCTTC. Protein sequence: CATSWGSGQDDNEQFF.

With respect to this clone: A single base separates this from a much larger clone, so it may be a read error. The gene calls are TRBV28 and TRBJ2-2; 7 bases align to TRBD1. The CDR3 spans 12 residues. V lost 6 bases and J lost 6; bases outside the gene matches: 1. Per the germline V gene, CDR1 is MDHEN and CDR2 is SYDVKM. For the CDR3, the DNA is TGTGCCAGCAGCCAGGGGGCCGGGGAGCTGTTTTTT. This encodes CASSQGAGELFF.

J is TRBJ2-7 and V is TRBV9, with 7 bases fitting TRBD1. Trimming took 6 bases from V and 6 from J; bases not matched to a gene: 6. Per germline, CDR1 SGDLS and CDR2 YYNGEE. This CDR3 is 12 amino acids long. The CDR3 region is CASNTGESEQYF. CDR3 nucleotides: TGTGCCAGCAACACAGGGGAGAGCGAGCAGTACTTC. Filled out from reference TRBV9 and TRBJ2-7, the complete variable domain reads DSGVTQTPKHLITATGQRVTLRCSPRSGDLSVYWYQQSLDQGLQFLIQYYNGEERAKGNILERFSAQQFPDLHSELNLSSLELGDSALYFCASNTGESEQYFGPGTRLTVT.

A note on this clone: The germline gene is not matched at one end of the junction; a read error may be the cause. The V and J genes are TRBV30 and TRBJ2-7, with no clear D. This CDR3 is 12 amino acids long. Looked up from germline, CDR1 is GTSNPN and CDR2 is SVGIG (reference sequence). For the CDR3, the DNA is TGTGTCTGGATTTCTTATTCGGACGAGCAGTACTTC. Protein sequence: CVWISYSDEQYF.

The rearrangement links TRBV5-1 to TRBJ2-1; 7 bases align to TRBD2. The V gene end was trimmed by 0 bases and the J gene end by 7 bases; junction bases not matched to a gene: 4. Germline-derived CDR1 and CDR2 are SGHRS and YFSETQ. This CDR3 is 14 amino acids long. This CDR3 is CASSLDGGSNEQFF. Written as DNA, the CDR3 is TGCGCCAGCAGCTTGGACGGGGGGAGTAATGAGCAGTTCTTC.

This chain joins TRBV28 and TRBJ1-2; weak D call: TRBD1 (6 bases). Per germline, CDR1 MDHEN and CDR2 SYDVKM. The CDR3 has 13 amino acids. V was clipped by 5 bases and J by 5 bases, with 12 bases between them. The CDR3 nucleotides read TGTGCCAGCAGTCTGAGGGGGATTTATGGCTACACCTTC. This sequence encodes CASSLRGIYGYTF.

The J gene is TRBJ2-3, the V gene TRBV5-1; D may correspond to TRBD1 or TRBD2 (5 bases each). This CDR3 region has 18 residues. Between the trimmed V and J ends, which lost 0 bases and 1 base, there was a span of 18 bases. Germline assignment: CDR1 SGHRS and CDR2 YFSETQ. CDR3 DNA: TGCGCCAGCAGCTTGGTATCTGGCCTGGGGGTGGGCACAGATACGCAGTATTTT. This encodes CASSLVSGLGVGTDTQYF.

The chain carries TRBV11-1 and TRBJ2-5; either TRBD1 or TRBD2 may fit D (5 bases each). The CDR3 consists of 15 residues. Germline V gene sequence: CDR1 SGHAT, CDR2 FQDESV (reference sequence). The V end was cut by 6 bases, the J end by 5 bases, with 19 bases between. CDR3 in amino acids: CASRHATEGEETQYF. The CDR3 nucleotides are TGTGCCAGCAGACATGCGACAGAGGGTGAGGAGACCCAGTACTTC.

The V gene is TRBV29-1, the J gene TRBJ2-1, with D unresolved. Germline CDR1 reads SQVTM; CDR2 reads ANQGSEA. The V end was cut by 3 bases, the J end by 8 bases, with 8 bases between. The CDR3 consists of 11 residues. The CDR3: CSVDDSYEQFF. The CDR3 bases are TGCAGCGTTGATGATAGCTATGAGCAGTTCTTC.

This chain connects TRBV27 to TRBJ2-7; TRBD1 matches at 8 bases. The CDR3 extends over 13 amino acids. V shed 10 bases, J shed 2 bases, and the junction held 7 bases outside the gene matches. Germline-derived CDR1 and CDR2 are MNHEY and SMNVEV (reference sequence). The CDR3 nucleotides read TGTGCCACCGCGACAGGGGCAACCTACGAGCAGTACTTC. It specifies CATATGATYEQYF.

V gene TRBV10-3 combines with J gene TRBJ2-5; either TRBD1 or TRBD2 may fit D (7 bases each). Trimming stripped 6 bases from V and 3 bases from J, with 14 bases between. The CDR3 has 14 residues. Per germline, CDR1 ENHRY and CDR2 SYGVKD. The CDR3 sequence is CAISTGAGEETQYF. CDR3 nucleotide sequence: TGTGCCATCAGCACAGGGGCGGGGGAAGAGACCCAGTACTTC.

About this clone itself: The germline gene is not matched at one end of the junction; a read error may be the cause. CDR3 loop: CASSDSYGQFF. The CDR3 DNA reads as TGTGCCAGCAGTGACTCCTACGGGCAGTTCTTC. The V gene is TRBV6-6, the J gene TRBJ2-1; D gene unclear. Germline lookup yields CDR1 MNHNY and CDR2 SVGAGI (reference sequence). The CDR3 covers 11 residues.

Regarding this clone: Other nucleotide sequences in the sample specify the same CDR3. The CDR3 is CASSPLAGSTGELFF. CDR3 nucleotides: TGTGCCAGCTCACCCCTCGCAGGAAGTACCGGGGAGCTGTTTTTT. The chain uses TRBV18 and TRBJ2-2; D not resolved. V dropped 3 bases and J dropped 5 bases, with 13 bases sitting between them. This CDR3 spans 15 amino acids. Germline-derived CDR1 and CDR2 are KGHSH and LQKENI.

This rearrangement joins TRBV7-9 to TRBJ2-5; TRBD1 matches at 7 bases. CDR3 length: 14 amino acids. Germline CDR1 reads SEHNR; CDR2 reads FQNEAQ (reference sequence). V was clipped by 4 bases and J by 3 bases; unmatched bases: 5. The CDR3 loop is CASSSTDREETQYF. The CDR3 region has the DNA TGTGCCAGCAGCTCCACCGACAGGGAAGAGACCCAGTACTTC. Together with reference TRBV7-9 and TRBJ2-5, the CDR3 gives the full variable domain: DTGVSQNPRHKITKRGQNVTFRCDPISEHNRLYWYRQTLGQGPEFLTYFQNEAQLEKSRLLSDRFSAERPKGSFSTLEIQRTEQGDSAMYLCASSSTDREETQYFGPGTRLLVL.

The V call is TRBV7-9, the J call TRBJ2-3, with D perhaps matching TRBD2 (5 bases). The V end was cut by 1 base, the J end by 2 bases, with 22 bases between. The CDR3 spans 19 residues. CDR1 and CDR2 (germline): SEHNR, FQNEAQ (reference sequence). DNA of the CDR3: TGTGCCAGCAGCTTAGGGGCTGGATACGGGGAGATTCTCACAGATACGCAGTATTTT. Translation: CASSLGAGYGEILTDTQYF.

This rearrangement joins TRBV28 to TRBJ2-1; D call uncertain. Germline loops: CDR1 MDHEN, CDR2 SYDVKM. There are 16 residues in the CDR3. V was pared by 7 bases and J by 0 bases, with 16 bases between. The CDR3 spells CASTPQTESSYNEQFF. In DNA form, the CDR3 reads TGTGCCAGCACTCCCCAGACCGAAAGCTCCTACAATGAGCAGTTCTTC. Using reference TRBV28 and TRBJ2-1 for the parts outside the CDR3, the full variable domain is DVKVTQSSRYLVKRTGEKVFLECVQDMDHENMFWYRQDPGLGLRLIYFSYDVKMKEKGDIPEGYSVSREKKERFSLILESASTNQTSMYLCASTPQTESSYNEQFFGPGTRLTVL.

Points on this clone: The identical CDR3 is also encoded by other nucleotide sequences in the sample. V usage is TRBV5-6 and J usage is TRBJ2-7; the D gene is possibly TRBD1 (6 bases). CDR1 is SGHDT and CDR2 is YYEEEE in the germline V gene. Trimming pared 2 bases from V and 4 bases from J, leaving 7 bases between. The CDR3 has 12 amino acids. CDR3 DNA sequence: TGTGCCAGCAGCTTACAGGGATACGAGCAGTACTTC. Residues: CASSLQGYEQYF.